These 7 T cell receptor beta chains originate from one sample sequenced in a study of shared clonotypes between healthy human individuals. Naive CD8 populations comprised CD45RO-negative cells positively selected for CCR7, excluding terminally differentiated effector memory CD45RA+ cells. The data were produced by immunoSEQ multiplex PCR, yet TCRdb's version contains in-frame clones alone and is incomplete. The table shows about 2 million clones, with roughly 95% occurring only once. Sequencing input: naive CD8+ T cells sorted from blood. Receptors were obtained from a man aged 18 to 29 in good health.

The rearrangement joins TRBV9 to TRBJ2-7; 8 bases match TRBD2. Losses at the gene ends were 4 bases for V and 6 bases for J; bases not matched to a gene: 9. This CDR3 region has 14 residues. Germline values: CDR1 SGDLS, CDR2 YYNGEE. In nucleotides, the CDR3 is TGTGCCAGCAGCTCCGGACTAGCTGCTACCGAGCAGTACTTC. This sequence encodes CASSSGLAATEQYF.

The chain recombines TRBV19 with TRBJ2-2, with a tentative D call TRBD1 (5 bases). The CDR3 has 16 amino acids. V dropped 1 base and J dropped 0 bases, with 9 bases sitting between them. The germline gives CDR1 LNHDA, CDR2 SQIVND (reference sequence). CDR3 region: CASSIGPGTNTGELFF. In nucleotides, the CDR3 is TGTGCCAGTAGTATAGGGCCAGGGACGAACACCGGGGAGCTGTTTTTT.

The gene calls are TRBV7-2 and TRBJ2-7; a possible D gene is TRBD2 (5 bases). CDR1 and CDR2 from the germline V gene are SGHTA and FQGNSA. The CDR3 consists of 13 residues. Trimming shortened V by 2 bases and J by 4 bases, and 9 bases separated the two germline ends. In DNA, the CDR3 is TGTGCCAGCAGCTTATCTTCGGGGTACGAGCAGTACTTC. As protein: CASSLSSGYEQYF.

The rearrangement links TRBV2 to TRBJ2-2; 7 bases map to TRBD1. Looked up from germline, CDR1 is SNHLY and CDR2 is FYNNEI. V lost 6 bases to trimming and J lost 6 bases; unmatched junction nucleotides: 4. The CDR3 runs to 13 residues. CDR3 DNA sequence: TGTGCCAGCAGCCTGACAGGGCCCGGGGAGCTGTTTTTT. This sequence encodes CASSLTGPGELFF.

The chain combines TRBV28 with TRBJ2-1, with 9 positions matching TRBD2. The CDR3 sequence is 13 residues long. J gave up 10 bases and V 2 bases, and 3 bases lay outside the gene matches. Germline loops: CDR1 MDHEN, CDR2 SYDVKM. CDR3 residues: CASSLRGTSEQFF. The CDR3 nucleotides read TGTGCCAGCAGTTTACGGGGGACTAGCGAGCAGTTCTTC.

This chain connects TRBV28 to TRBJ1-5; weak D call: TRBD1 (5 bases). The CDR3 length is 14 residues. V was pared by 3 bases and J by 5 bases, with 11 bases between. The germline V gene has CDR1 MDHEN and CDR2 SYDVKM. CDR3 in DNA: TGTGCCAGCAGTTTCCTTAGGGGCGATCAGCCCCAGCATTTT. Its translation is CASSFLRGDQPQHF.

V usage is TRBV5-5 and J usage is TRBJ1-1, with D uncertain. Deletions cut 0 bases from V and 10 bases from J, with 13 bases between. Per germline, CDR1 SGHKS and CDR2 YYEKEE (reference sequence). This CDR3 is built from 13 residues. The CDR3: CASSLAEGQRAFF. CDR3 bases: TGTGCCAGCAGCTTGGCTGAGGGTCAACGAGCTTTCTTT.